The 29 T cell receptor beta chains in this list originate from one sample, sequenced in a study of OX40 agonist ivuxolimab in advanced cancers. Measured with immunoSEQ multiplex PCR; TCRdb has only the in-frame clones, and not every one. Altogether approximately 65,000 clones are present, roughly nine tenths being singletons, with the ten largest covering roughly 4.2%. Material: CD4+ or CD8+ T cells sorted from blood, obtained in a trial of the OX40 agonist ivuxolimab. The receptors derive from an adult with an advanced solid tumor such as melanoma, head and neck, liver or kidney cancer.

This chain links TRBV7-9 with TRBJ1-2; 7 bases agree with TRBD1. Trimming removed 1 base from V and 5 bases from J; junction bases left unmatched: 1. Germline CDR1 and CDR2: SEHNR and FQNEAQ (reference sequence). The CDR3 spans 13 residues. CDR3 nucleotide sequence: TGTGCCAGCAGCTTAGAACAGGGGTATGGCTACACCTTC. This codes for CASSLEQGYGYTF.

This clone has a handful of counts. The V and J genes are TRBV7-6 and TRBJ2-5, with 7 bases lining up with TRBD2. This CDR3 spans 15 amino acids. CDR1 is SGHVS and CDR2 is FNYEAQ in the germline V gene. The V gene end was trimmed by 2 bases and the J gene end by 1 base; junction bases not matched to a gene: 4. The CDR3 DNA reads TGTGCCAGCAGCTTATTCACGGGGGGCCAAGAGACCCAGTACTTC. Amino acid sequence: CASSLFTGGQETQYF.

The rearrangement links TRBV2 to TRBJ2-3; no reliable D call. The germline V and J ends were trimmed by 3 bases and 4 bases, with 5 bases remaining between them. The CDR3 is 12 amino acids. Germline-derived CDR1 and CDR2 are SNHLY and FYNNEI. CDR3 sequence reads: CASSEYADTQYF. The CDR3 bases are TGTGCCAGCAGTGAGTACGCAGATACGCAGTATTTT.

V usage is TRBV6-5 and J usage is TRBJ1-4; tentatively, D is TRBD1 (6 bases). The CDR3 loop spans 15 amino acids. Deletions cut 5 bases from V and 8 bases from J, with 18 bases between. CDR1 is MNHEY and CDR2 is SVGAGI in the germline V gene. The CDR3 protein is CASSLQGGFVEKLFF. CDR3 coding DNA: TGTGCCAGCAGTCTACAGGGAGGCTTCGTCGAAAAACTGTTTTTT.

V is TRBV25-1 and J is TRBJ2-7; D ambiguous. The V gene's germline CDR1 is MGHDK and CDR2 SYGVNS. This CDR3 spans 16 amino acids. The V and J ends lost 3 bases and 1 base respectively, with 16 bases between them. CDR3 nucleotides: TGTGCCAGCAGTGACCGATCCGGTGACGGGTCCTACGAGCAGTACTTC. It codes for CASSDRSGDGSYEQYF.

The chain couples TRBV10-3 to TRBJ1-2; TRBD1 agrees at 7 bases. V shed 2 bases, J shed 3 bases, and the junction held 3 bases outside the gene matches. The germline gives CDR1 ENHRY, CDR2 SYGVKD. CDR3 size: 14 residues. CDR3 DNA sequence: TGTGCCATCAGTGAGGGGGACAGTTACTATGGCTACACCTTC. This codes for CAISEGDSYYGYTF.

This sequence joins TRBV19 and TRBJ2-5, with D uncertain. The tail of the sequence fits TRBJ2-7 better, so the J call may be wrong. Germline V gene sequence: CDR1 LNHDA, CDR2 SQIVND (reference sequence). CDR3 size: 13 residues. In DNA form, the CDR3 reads TGTGCCAGTCAGGCGGAACGCTCCTACGAGCAGTACTTC. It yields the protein CASQAERSYEQYF.

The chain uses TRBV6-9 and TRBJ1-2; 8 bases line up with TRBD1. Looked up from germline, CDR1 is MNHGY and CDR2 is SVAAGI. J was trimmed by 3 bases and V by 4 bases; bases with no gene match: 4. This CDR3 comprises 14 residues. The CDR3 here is CASSWDRSYYGYTF. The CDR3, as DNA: TGTGCCAGCAGTTGGGACAGGTCTTACTATGGCTACACCTTC.

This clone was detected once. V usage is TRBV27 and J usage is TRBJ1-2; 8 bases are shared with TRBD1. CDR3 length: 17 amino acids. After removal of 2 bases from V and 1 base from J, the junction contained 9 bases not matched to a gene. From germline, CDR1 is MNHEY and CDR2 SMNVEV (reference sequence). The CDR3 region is CASSLGRQGTVNYGYTF. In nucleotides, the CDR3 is TGTGCCAGCAGTTTAGGGAGACAGGGGACCGTTAACTATGGCTACACCTTC.

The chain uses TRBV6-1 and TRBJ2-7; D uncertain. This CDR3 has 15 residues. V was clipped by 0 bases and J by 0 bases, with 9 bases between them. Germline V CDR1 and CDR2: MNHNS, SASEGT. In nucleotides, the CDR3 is TGTGCCAGCAGTGAAGCCTCTTCGACCTCCTACGAGCAGTACTTC. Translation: CASSEASSTSYEQYF.

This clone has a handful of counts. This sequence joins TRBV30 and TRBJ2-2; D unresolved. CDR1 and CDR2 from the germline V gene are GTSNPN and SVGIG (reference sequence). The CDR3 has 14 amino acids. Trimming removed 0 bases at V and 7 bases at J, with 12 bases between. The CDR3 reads CAWSVVGKGGELFF. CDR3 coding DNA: TGTGCCTGGAGTGTGGTGGGTAAAGGCGGGGAGCTGTTTTTT. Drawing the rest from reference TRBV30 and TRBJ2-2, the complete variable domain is SQTIHQWPATLVQPVGSPLSLECTVEGTSNPNLYWYRQAAGRGLQLLFYSVGIGQISSEVPQNLSASRPQDRQFILSSKKLLLSDSGFYLCAWSVVGKGGELFFGEGSRLTVL.

This CDR3 is CASSSGSAGGRDTQYF. In DNA form, the CDR3 reads TGCGCCAGCAGCTCCGGGTCAGCGGGAGGGCGTGATACGCAGTATTTT. The rearrangement uses TRBV5-1 and TRBJ2-3, with 10 nucleotides matching TRBD2. V was pared by 3 bases and J by 6 bases, with 10 bases of the junction left unmatched. CDR3 length: 16 residues. The germline V gene has CDR1 SGHRS and CDR2 YFSETQ.

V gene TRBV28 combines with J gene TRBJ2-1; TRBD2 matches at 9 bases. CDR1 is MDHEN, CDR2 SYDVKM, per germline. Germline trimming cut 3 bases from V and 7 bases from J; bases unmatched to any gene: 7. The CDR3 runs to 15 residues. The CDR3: CASSLGAGGRNEQFF. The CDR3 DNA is TGTGCCAGCAGTTTGGGAGCGGGAGGAAGGAATGAGCAGTTCTTC.

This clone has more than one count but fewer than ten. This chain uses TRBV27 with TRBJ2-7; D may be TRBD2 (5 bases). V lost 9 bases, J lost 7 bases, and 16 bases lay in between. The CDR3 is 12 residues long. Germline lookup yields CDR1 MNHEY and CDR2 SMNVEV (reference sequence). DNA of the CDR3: TGTGCCAGGGAGGATGGTATGGGAGAGCAGTACTTC. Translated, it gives CAREDGMGEQYF.

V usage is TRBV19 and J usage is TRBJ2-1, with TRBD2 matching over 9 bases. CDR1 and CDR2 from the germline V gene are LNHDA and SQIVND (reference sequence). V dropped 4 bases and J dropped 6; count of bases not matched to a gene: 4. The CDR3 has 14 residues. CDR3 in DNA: TGTGCCAGTAGTACACAGACTAGCGGCAATGAGCAGTTCTTC. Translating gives CASSTQTSGNEQFF.

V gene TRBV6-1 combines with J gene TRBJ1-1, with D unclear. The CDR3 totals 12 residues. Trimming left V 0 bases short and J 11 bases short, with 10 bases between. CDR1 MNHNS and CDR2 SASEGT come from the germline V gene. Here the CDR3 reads CASSEAGIQAFF. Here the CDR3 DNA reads TGTGCCAGCAGTGAAGCAGGGATCCAGGCTTTCTTT.

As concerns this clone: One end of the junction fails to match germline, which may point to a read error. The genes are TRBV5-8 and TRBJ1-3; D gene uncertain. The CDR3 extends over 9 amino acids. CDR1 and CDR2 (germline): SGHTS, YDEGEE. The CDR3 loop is CASSPSTGF. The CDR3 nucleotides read TGTGCCAGCAGCCCGTCGACCGGCTTT.

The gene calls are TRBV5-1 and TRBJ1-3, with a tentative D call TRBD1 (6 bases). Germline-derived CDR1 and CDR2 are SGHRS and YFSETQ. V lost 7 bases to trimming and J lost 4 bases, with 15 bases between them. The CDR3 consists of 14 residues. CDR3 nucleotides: TGCGCCAGCTCTGCCAGGGGTAGGGGAAACACCATATATTTT. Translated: CASSARGRGNTIYF.

As DNA, the CDR3 is TGCAGTGCTGGGGCCAAGTACGAGCAGTACTTC. As protein: CSAGAKYEQYF. The V call is TRBV20-1, the J call TRBJ2-7; tentatively, D is TRBD1 (5 bases). The germline V and J ends were trimmed by 5 bases and 4 bases, with 9 bases remaining between them. The CDR3 sequence is 11 residues long. Germline loops: CDR1 DFQATT, CDR2 SNEGSKA (reference sequence).

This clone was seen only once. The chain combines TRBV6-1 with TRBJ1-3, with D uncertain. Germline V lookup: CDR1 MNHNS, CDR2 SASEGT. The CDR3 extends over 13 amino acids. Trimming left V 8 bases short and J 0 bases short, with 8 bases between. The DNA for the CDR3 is TGTGCCAGCTACAAGAACTCTGGAAACACCATATATTTT. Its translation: CASYKNSGNTIYF.

The CDR3 is CATSGGAGDTQYF. DNA for the CDR3: TGTGCCACCTCGGGGGGGGCCGGAGATACGCAGTATTTT. V gene TRBV10-3 combines with J gene TRBJ2-3, with 8 bases aligning to TRBD2. The V and J ends lost 10 bases and 5 bases, in that order; junction bases with no gene match: 8. CDR1 and CDR2 (germline): ENHRY, SYGVKD. This CDR3 spans 13 amino acids.

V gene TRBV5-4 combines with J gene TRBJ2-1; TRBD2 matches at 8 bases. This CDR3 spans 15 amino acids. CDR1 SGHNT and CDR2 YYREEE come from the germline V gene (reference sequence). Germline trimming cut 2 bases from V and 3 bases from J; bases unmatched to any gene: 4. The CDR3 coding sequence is TGTGCCAGCAGCTTCGGGCGGGAGGACTACAATGAGCAGTTCTTC. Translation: CASSFGREDYNEQFF.

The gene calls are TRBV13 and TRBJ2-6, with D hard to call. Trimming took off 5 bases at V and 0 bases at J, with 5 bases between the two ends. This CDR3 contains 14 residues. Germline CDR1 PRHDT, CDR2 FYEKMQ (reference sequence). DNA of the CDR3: TGTGCCAGCAGCCCCTCCTCTGGGGCCAACGTCCTGACTTTC. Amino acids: CASSPSSGANVLTF.

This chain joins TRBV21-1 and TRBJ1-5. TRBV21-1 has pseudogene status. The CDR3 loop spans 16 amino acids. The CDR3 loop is CASSPYRACGNQPQHF. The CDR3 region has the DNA TGTGCCAGCAGTCCCTATCGGGCTTGTGGCAATCAGCCCCAGCATTTT.

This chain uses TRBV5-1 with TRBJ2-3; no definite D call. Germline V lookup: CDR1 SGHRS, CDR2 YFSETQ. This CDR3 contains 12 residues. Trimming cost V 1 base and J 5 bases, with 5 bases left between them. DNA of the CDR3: TGCGCCAGCAGCTTGAGGCAAGATACGCAGTATTTT. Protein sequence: CASSLRQDTQYF.

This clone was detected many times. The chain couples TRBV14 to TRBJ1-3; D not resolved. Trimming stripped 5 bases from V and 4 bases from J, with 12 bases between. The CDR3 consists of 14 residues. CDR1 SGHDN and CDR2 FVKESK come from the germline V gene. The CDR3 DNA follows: TGTGCCAGCAGCAATACCCTGCGAGGAAACACCATATATTTT. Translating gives CASSNTLRGNTIYF.

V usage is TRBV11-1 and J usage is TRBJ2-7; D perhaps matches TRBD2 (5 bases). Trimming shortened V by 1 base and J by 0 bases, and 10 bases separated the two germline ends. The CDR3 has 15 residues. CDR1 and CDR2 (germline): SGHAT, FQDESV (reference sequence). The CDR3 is CASSLVAGSSYEQYF. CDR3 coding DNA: TGTGCCAGCAGCTTAGTAGCTGGGAGCTCCTACGAGCAGTACTTC.

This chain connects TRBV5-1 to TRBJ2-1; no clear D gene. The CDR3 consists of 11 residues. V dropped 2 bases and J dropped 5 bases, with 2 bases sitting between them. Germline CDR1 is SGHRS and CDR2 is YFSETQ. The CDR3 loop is CASSFHNEQFF. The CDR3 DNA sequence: TGCGCCAGCAGCTTTCACAATGAGCAGTTCTTC. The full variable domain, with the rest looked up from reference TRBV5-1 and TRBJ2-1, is KAGVTQTPRYLIKTRGQQVTLSCSPISGHRSVSWYQQTPGQGLQFLFEYFSETQRNKGNFPGRFSGRQFSNSRSEMNVSTLELGDSALYLCASSFHNEQFFGPGTRLTVL.

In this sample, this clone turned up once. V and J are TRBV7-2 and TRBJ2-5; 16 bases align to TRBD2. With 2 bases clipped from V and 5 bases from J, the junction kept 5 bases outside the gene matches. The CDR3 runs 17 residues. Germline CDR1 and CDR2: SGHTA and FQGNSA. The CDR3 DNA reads TGTGCCAGCAGCTTACCCCTGGGACTAGCGGGGGGGGAGACCCAGTACTTC. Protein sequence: CASSLPLGLAGGETQYF.